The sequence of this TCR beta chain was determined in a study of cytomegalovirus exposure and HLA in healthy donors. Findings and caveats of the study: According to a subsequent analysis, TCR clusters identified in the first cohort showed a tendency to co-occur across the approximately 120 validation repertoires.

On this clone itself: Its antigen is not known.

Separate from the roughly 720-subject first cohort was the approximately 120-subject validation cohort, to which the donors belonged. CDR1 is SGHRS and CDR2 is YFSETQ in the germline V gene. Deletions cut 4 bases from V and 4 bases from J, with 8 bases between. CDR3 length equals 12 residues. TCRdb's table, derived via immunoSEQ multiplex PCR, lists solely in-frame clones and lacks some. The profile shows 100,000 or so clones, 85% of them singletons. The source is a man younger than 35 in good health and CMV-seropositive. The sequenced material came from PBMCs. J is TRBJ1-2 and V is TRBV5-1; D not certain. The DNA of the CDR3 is TGCGCCAGCAGCCCTGGGCTCTATGGCTACACCTTC. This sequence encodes CASSPGLYGYTF.